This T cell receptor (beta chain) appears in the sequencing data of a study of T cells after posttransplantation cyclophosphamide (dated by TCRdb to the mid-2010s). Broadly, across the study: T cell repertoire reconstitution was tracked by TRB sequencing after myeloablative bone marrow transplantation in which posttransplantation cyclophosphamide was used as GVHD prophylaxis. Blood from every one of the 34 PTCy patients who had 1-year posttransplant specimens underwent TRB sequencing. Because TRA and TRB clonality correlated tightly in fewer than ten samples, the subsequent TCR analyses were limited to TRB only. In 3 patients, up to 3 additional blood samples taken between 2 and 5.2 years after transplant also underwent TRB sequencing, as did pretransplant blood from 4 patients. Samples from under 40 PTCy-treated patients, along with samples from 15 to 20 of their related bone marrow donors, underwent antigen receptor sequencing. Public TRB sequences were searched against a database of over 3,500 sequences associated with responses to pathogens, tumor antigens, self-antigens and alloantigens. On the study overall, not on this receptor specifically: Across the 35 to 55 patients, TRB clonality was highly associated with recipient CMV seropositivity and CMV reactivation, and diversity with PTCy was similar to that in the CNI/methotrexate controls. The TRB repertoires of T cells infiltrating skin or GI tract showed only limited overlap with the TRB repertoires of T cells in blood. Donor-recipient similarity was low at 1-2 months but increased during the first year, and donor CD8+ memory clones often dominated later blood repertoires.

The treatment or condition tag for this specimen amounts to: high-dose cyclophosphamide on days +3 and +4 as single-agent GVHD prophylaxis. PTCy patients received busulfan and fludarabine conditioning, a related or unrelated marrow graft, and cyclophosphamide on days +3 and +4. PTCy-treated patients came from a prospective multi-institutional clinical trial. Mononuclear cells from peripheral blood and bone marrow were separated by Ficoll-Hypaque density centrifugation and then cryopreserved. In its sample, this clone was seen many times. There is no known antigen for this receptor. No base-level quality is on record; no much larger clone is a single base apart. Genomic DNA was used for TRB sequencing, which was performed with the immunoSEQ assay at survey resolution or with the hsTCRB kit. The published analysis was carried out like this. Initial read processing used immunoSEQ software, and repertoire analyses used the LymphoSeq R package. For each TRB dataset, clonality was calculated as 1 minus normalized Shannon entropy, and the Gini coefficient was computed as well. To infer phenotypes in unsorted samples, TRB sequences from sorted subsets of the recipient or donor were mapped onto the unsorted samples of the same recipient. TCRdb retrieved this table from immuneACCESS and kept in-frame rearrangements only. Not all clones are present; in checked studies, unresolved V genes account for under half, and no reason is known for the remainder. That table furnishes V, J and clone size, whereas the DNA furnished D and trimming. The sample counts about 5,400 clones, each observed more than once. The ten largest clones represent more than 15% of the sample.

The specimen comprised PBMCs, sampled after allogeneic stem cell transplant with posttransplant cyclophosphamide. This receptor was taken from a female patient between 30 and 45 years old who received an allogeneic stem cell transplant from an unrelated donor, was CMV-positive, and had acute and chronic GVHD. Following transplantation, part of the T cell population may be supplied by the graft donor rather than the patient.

CDR3 region: CASSTNTGGKNIQYF. The DNA sequence is TGTGCCAGCAGCACTAATACAGGGGGCAAAAACATTCAGTACTTC. Recombination connected TRBV6-6 to TRBJ2-4; TRBD1 agrees with 8 junctional bases. The germline V gene (reference sequence) gives CDR1 as MNHNY and CDR2 as SVGAGI. After removal of 6 bases from V and 3 bases from J, the junction retains 7 bases not matched to a gene. The CDR3 has 15 amino acids, counting the end cysteine and phenylalanine. Kept here is only the CDR3 DNA, which spans 45 bases and is read in frame from base 1.